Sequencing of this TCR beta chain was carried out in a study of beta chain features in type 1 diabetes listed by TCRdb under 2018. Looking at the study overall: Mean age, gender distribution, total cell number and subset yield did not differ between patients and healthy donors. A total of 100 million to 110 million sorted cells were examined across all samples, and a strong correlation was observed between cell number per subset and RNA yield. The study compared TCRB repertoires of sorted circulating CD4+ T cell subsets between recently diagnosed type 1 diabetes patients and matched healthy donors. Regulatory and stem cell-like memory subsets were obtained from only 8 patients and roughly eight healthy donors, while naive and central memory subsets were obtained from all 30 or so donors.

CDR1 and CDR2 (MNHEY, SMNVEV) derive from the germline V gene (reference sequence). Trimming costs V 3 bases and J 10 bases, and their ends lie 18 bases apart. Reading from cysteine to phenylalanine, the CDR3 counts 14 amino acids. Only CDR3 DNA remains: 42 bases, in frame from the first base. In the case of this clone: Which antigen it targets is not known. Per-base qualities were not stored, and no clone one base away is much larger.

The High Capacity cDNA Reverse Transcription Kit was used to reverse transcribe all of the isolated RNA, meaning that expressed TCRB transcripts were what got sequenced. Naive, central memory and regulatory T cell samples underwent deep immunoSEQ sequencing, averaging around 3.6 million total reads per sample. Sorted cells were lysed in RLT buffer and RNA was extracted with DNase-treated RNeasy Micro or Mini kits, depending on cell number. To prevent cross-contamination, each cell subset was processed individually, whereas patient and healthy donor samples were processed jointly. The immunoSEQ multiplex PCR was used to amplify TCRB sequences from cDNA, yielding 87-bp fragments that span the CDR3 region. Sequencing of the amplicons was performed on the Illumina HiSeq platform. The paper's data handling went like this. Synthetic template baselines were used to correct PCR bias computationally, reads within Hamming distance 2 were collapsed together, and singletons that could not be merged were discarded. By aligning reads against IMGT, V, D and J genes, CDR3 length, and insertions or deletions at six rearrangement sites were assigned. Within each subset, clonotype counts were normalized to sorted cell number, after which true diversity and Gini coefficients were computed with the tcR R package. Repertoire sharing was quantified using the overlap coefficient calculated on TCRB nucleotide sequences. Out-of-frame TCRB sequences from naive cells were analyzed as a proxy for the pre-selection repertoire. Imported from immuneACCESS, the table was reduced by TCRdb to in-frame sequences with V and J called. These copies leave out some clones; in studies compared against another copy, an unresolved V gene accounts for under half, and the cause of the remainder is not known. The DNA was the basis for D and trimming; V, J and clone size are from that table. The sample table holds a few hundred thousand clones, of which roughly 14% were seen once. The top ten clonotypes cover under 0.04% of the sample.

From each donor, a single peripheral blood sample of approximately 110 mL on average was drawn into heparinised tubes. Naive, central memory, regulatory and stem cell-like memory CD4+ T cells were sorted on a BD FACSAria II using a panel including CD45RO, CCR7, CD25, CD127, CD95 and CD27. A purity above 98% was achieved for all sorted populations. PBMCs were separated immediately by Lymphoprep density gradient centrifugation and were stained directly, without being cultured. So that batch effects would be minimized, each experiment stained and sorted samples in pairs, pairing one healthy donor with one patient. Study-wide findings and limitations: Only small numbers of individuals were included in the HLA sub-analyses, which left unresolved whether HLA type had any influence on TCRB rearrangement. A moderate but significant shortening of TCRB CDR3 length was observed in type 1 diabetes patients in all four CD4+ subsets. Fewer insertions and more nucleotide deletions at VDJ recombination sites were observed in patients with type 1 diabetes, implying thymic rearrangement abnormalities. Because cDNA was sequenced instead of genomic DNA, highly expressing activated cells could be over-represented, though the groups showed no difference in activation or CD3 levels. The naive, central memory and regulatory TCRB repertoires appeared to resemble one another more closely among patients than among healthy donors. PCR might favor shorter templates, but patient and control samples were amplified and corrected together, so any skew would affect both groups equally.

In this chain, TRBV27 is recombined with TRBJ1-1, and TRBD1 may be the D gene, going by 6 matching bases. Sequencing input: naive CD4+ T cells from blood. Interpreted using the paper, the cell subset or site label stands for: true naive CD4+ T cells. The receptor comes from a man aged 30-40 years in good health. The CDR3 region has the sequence CASSFRGAIWGAFF. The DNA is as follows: TGTGCCAGCAGTTTCCGGGGGGCGATCTGGGGAGCTTTCTTT.